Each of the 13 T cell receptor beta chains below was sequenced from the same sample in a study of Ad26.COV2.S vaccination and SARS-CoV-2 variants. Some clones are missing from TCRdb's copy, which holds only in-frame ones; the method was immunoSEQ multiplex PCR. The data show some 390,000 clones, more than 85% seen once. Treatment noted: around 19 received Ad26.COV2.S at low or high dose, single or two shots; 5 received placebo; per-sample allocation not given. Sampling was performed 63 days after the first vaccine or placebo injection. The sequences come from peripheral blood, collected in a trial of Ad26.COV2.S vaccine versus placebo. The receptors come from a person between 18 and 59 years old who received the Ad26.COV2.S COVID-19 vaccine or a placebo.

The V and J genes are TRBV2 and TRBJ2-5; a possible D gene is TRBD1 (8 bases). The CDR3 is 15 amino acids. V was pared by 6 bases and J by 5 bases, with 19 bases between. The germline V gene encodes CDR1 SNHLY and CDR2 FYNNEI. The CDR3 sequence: CASSPTGGGGETQYF. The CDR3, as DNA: TGTGCCAGCAGCCCCACAGGGGGGGGAGGGGAGACCCAGTACTTC.

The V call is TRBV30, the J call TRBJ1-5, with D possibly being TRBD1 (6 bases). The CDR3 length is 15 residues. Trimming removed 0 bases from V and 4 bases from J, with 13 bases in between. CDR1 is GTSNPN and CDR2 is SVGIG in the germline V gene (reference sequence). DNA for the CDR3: TGTGCCTGGAGTGTCTCGGGGGGCCTGAATCAGCCCCAGCATTTT. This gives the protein CAWSVSGGLNQPQHF.

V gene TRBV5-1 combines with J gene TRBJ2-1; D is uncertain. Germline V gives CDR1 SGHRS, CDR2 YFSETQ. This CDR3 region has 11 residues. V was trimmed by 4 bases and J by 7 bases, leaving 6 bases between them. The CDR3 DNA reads TGCGCCAGCAGCATCAAAAATGAGCAGTTCTTC. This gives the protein CASSIKNEQFF. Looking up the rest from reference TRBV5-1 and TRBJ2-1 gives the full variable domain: KAGVTQTPRYLIKTRGQQVTLSCSPISGHRSVSWYQQTPGQGLQFLFEYFSETQRNKGNFPGRFSGRQFSNSRSEMNVSTLELGDSALYLCASSIKNEQFFGPGTRLTVL.

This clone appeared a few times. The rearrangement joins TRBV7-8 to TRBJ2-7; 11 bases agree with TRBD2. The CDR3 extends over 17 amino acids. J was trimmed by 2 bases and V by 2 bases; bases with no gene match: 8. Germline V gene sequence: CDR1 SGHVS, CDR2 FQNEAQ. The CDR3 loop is CASSLSFGTSGAYEQYF. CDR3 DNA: TGTGCCAGCAGCTTATCATTCGGGACTAGCGGCGCCTACGAGCAGTACTTC.

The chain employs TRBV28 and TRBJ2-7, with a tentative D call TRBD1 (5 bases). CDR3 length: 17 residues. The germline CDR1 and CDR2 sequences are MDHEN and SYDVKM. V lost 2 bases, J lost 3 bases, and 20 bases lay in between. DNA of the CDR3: TGTGCCAGCAGTTTAAAAGGACCCAGGACACCCATCTACGAGCAGTACTTC. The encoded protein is CASSLKGPRTPIYEQYF.

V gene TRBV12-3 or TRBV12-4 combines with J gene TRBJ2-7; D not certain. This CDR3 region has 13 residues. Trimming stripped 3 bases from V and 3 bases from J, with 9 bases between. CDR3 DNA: TGTGCCAGCAGTTTGAGCCGGGTCTACGAGCAGTACTTC. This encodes CASSLSRVYEQYF.

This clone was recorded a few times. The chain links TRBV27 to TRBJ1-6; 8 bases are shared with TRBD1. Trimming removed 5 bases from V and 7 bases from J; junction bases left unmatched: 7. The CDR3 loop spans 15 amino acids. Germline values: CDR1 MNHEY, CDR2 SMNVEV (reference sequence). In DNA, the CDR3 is TGTGCCAGCAGTCCGAAGGGACAGGAAAATTCACCCCTCCACTTT. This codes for CASSPKGQENSPLHF.

The CDR3 reads CASSERTGGDTGELFF. CDR3 in DNA: TGTGCCAGCAGTGAAAGGACAGGGGGAGACACCGGGGAGCTGTTTTTT. The chain uses TRBV6-1 and TRBJ2-2, with TRBD1 matching 10 bases. With 2 bases clipped from V and 3 bases from J, the junction kept 3 bases outside the gene matches. The CDR3 totals 16 residues. Germline V CDR1 and CDR2: MNHNS, SASEGT.

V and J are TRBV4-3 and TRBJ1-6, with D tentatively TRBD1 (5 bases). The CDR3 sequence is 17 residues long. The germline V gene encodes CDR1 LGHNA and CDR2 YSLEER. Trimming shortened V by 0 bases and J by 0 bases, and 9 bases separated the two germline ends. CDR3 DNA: TGCGCCAGCAGCCAAGATTACAGGCGCTCCTATAATTCACCCCTCCACTTT. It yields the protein CASSQDYRRSYNSPLHF.

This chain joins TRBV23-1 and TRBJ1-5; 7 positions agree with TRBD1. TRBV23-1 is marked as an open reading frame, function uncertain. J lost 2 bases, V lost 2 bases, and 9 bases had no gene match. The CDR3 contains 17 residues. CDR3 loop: CASSQLPGGFGNQPQHF. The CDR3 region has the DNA TGCGCCAGCAGTCAACTCCCAGGGGGATTCGGCAATCAGCCCCAGCATTTT.

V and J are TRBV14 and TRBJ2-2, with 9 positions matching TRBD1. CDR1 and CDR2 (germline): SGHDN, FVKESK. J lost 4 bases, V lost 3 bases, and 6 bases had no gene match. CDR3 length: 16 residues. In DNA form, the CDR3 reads TGTGCCAGCAGCCAGCCGGGACAGGGAGTCACCGGGGAGCTGTTTTTT. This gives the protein CASSQPGQGVTGELFF.

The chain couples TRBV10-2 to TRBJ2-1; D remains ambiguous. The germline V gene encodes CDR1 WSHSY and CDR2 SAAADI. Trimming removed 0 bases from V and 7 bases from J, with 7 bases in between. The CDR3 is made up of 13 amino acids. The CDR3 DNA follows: TGCGCCAGCAGTGAGTCTGACATTAATGAGCAGTTCTTC. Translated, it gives CASSESDINEQFF.

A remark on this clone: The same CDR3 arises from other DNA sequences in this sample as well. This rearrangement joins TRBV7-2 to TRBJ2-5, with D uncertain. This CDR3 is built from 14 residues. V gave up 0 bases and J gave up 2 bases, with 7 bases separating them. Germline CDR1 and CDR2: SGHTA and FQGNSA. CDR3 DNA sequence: TGTGCCAGCAGCTTAGCGGCGGAACAAGAGACCCAGTACTTC. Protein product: CASSLAAEQETQYF.